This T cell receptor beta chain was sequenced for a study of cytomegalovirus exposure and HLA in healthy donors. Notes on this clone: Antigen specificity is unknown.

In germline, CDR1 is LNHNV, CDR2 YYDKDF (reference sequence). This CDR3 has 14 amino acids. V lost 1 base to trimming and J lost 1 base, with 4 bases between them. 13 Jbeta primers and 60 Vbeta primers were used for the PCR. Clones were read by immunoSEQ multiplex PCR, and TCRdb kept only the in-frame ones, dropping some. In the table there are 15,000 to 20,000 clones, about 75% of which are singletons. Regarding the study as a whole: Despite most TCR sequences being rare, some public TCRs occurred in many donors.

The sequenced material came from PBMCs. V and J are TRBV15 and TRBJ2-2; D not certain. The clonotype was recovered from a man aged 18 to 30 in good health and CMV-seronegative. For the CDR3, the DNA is TGTGCCACCAGCAGAGTTAGGAACACCGGGGAGCTGTTTTTT. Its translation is CATSRVRNTGELFF. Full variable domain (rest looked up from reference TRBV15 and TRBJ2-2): DAMVIQNPRYQVTQFGKPVTLSCSQTLNHNVMYWYQQKSSQAPKLLFHYYDKDFNNEADTPDNFQSRRPNTSFCFLDIRSPGLGDTAMYLCATSRVRNTGELFFGEGSRLTVL.